Given below is one TCR beta chain in context. Antigen unknown. The sample comes from a study of beta chain features in type 1 diabetes. Study context: Across the samples, 100 million to 130 million sorted cells were examined in total. Study results and limitations: Compared with healthy donors, patients appeared to share more similar naive, central memory and regulatory TCRB repertoires.

Investigators reverse transcribed all isolated RNA, so they sequenced expressed TCRB transcripts. Each sample of naive, central memory or regulatory T cells had, on average, roughly 3.5 million reads. Method: immunoSEQ multiplex PCR; TCRdb's copy keeps in-frame clones and lacks some. The sample carries 150,000 or so clones, 9% to 9.5% recorded once. J lost 6 bases, V lost 10 bases, and 8 bases had no gene match. CDR1 is ENHRY and CDR2 is SYGVKD in the germline V gene. The CDR3 length is 12 residues. Stem cell-like memory, regulatory, central memory and naive CD4+ cells were sorted via CD45RO/CCR7/CD25/CD127/CD95/CD27.

The sequencing sample was made of central memory CD4+ T cells from blood. The chain has TRBV10-3 and TRBJ1-2, with 7 bases matching TRBD1. The receptor was derived from a man aged 18-30 years in good health. CDR3 in DNA: TGTGCCAGTAGGGAACAGGGGAATGGCTACACCTTC. Residues: CASREQGNGYTF.